This is a list of T cell receptor beta chains from one sample in a study of early T cells in non-severe SARS-CoV-2 infection. From the 5' RACE reads, TCRdb called clonotypes with MiXCR, one entry per CDR3 protein. This sample has 57,000 or so distinct CDR3 sequences, with 12% found just once. The material sequenced was whole blood, taken at baseline. The receptors come from an adult who was a healthcare worker with PCR-confirmed SARS-CoV-2 infection or an uninfected control (not recorded which). The donor label of this sample is uncertain. Both conserved end residues are part of each CDR3. Each record gives: clone size, J gene, D gene, V gene, CDR3 length, CDR3 DNA, CDR3 protein. A D gene is named only where the DNA matches it firmly. Not every row has a clone size; where given, it reads once, few, many or a size class.

clone_size: -; j_call: TRBJ1-3; d_call: -; v_call: TRBV20-1; cdr3_length: 16; cdr3_nt: TGCAGTGCTGAAACTCGGGAAGCGAACTCTGGAAACACCATATATTTT; cdr3_aa: CSAETREANSGNTIYF
clone_size: many; j_call: TRBJ1-6; d_call: TRBD1; v_call: TRBV7-8; cdr3_length: 18; cdr3_nt: TGTGCCAGCAGCCCATCAGTCGCGACAGGGATTGGAAATTCACCCCTCCACTTT; cdr3_aa: CASSPSVATGIGNSPLHF
clone_size: -; j_call: TRBJ2-3; d_call: TRBD2; v_call: TRBV30; cdr3_length: 16; cdr3_nt: TGTGCCTGGAGCCCAGGGCTAGCGGGGAGCACAGATACGCAGTATTTT; cdr3_aa: CAWSPGLAGSTDTQYF
clone_size: many; j_call: TRBJ2-3; d_call: TRBD2; v_call: TRBV20-1; cdr3_length: 19; cdr3_nt: TGCAGTGCTAGAGATCCAACTAGCGGGGCTATTTCTAGCACAGATACGCAGTATTTT; cdr3_aa: CSARDPTSGAISSTDTQYF
clone_size: -; j_call: TRBJ1-5; d_call: -; v_call: TRBV6-4; cdr3_length: 14; cdr3_nt: TGTGCCAGCAGTCTCTTACCTGGTCGGGAGCCCCAGCATTTT; cdr3_aa: CASSLLPGREPQHF
clone_size: -; j_call: TRBJ2-2; d_call: -; v_call: TRBV4-1; cdr3_length: 15; cdr3_nt: TGCGCCAGCAGCCAAGACCGGGGGCTCGCCGGGGAGCTGTTTTTT; cdr3_aa: CASSQDRGLAGELFF
clone_size: few; j_call: TRBJ2-1; d_call: -; v_call: TRBV4-2; cdr3_length: 15; cdr3_nt: TGTGCCAGCAGCCCCCGGGACGGCGGTGGAAATGAGCAGTTCTTC; cdr3_aa: CASSPRDGGGNEQFF
clone_size: -; j_call: TRBJ1-5; d_call: TRBD1; v_call: TRBV4-2; cdr3_length: 17; cdr3_nt: TGTGCCAGCAGCCAGACCGCAGGGGGCGCGAACAATCAGCCCCAGCATTTT; cdr3_aa: CASSQTAGGANNQPQHF
clone_size: -; j_call: TRBJ2-1; d_call: -; v_call: TRBV2; cdr3_length: 14; cdr3_nt: TGTGCCAGCAGTGAAGAGGGCTCCTACAATGAGCAGTTCTTC; cdr3_aa: CASSEEGSYNEQFF
clone_size: many; j_call: TRBJ2-4; d_call: -; v_call: TRBV3-1; cdr3_length: 14; cdr3_nt: TGTGCCAGCAGCCAAGGTAACGCCAAAAACATTCAGTACTTC; cdr3_aa: CASSQGNAKNIQYF
clone_size: many; j_call: TRBJ2-1; d_call: -; v_call: TRBV24-1; cdr3_length: 15; cdr3_nt: TGTGCCACCAGTGACCCCCTTGGACTTACCAATGAGCAGTTCTTC; cdr3_aa: CATSDPLGLTNEQFF
clone_size: many; j_call: TRBJ1-5; d_call: -; v_call: TRBV12-3/TRBV12-4; cdr3_length: 15; cdr3_nt: TGTGCCAGTGCACGGGGCCCCGGGACGGATCAGCCCCAGCATTTT; cdr3_aa: CASARGPGTDQPQHF
clone_size: few; j_call: TRBJ1-6; d_call: -; v_call: TRBV4-1; cdr3_length: 15; cdr3_nt: TGCGCCAGCAGCCTGTTTTGGGGCGCCTCCTCACCCCTCCACTTT; cdr3_aa: CASSLFWGASSPLHF
clone_size: few; j_call: TRBJ1-5; d_call: -; v_call: TRBV2; cdr3_length: 14; cdr3_nt: TGTGCCAGCAGTGAAGATTGGGGTTATCAGCCCCAGCATTTT; cdr3_aa: CASSEDWGYQPQHF
clone_size: few; j_call: TRBJ1-5; d_call: -; v_call: TRBV2; cdr3_length: 14; cdr3_nt: TGTGCCAGCAGTGGTGTTACCAGCAATCAGCCCCAGCATTTT; cdr3_aa: CASSGVTSNQPQHF
clone_size: -; j_call: TRBJ2-1; d_call: -; v_call: TRBV20-1; cdr3_length: 15; cdr3_nt: TGCAGTGCTAGAGCCAGCCGGGGAAACCTGGTAGAGCAGTTCTTC; cdr3_aa: CSARASRGNLVEQFF
clone_size: few; j_call: TRBJ2-2; d_call: -; v_call: TRBV2; cdr3_length: 14; cdr3_nt: TGTGCCAGCAGATTGGAGGGAGACACCGGGGAGCTGTTTTTT; cdr3_aa: CASRLEGDTGELFF
clone_size: many; j_call: TRBJ2-3; d_call: -; v_call: TRBV13; cdr3_length: 15; cdr3_nt: TGTGCCAGCAGCAAAAGGACTTTTAGCACAGATACGCAGTATTTT; cdr3_aa: CASSKRTFSTDTQYF
clone_size: many; j_call: TRBJ2-6; d_call: TRBD1; v_call: TRBV28; cdr3_length: 16; cdr3_nt: TGTGCCAGCAGTTCGGCAGGGGGAAAGCGGGCCAACGTCCTGACTTTC; cdr3_aa: CASSSAGGKRANVLTF
clone_size: many; j_call: TRBJ2-1; d_call: TRBD2; v_call: TRBV10-3; cdr3_length: 16; cdr3_nt: TGTGCCATCACCGCAGGACTAGCGGGGTCCTTCAATGAGCAGTTCTTC; cdr3_aa: CAITAGLAGSFNEQFF
clone_size: -; j_call: TRBJ2-5; d_call: -; v_call: TRBV6-2/TRBV6-3; cdr3_length: 12; cdr3_nt: TGTGCCAGCAGTTACACGGCAGAGACCCAGTACTTC; cdr3_aa: CASSYTAETQYF
clone_size: few; j_call: TRBJ1-2; d_call: -; v_call: TRBV11-2; cdr3_length: 16; cdr3_nt: TGTGCCAGCAGCTTAGATCTGGGGGTCTATAGCTATGGCTACACCTTC; cdr3_aa: CASSLDLGVYSYGYTF
clone_size: -; j_call: TRBJ2-5; d_call: TRBD1; v_call: TRBV7-9; cdr3_length: 15; cdr3_nt: TGTGCCAGCAGCTCAACCGGGACAGACCAAGAGACCCAGTACTTC; cdr3_aa: CASSSTGTDQETQYF
clone_size: -; j_call: TRBJ2-2; d_call: -; v_call: TRBV30; cdr3_length: 14; cdr3_nt: TGTGCCTGGAGTGGCGGGGGCCCGCCTAGGGAGCTGTTTTTT; cdr3_aa: CAWSGGGPPRELFF
clone_size: -; j_call: TRBJ1-1; d_call: -; v_call: TRBV18; cdr3_length: 14; cdr3_nt: TGTGCCAGCTCACTTTCGGGCCCCAACACTGAAGCTTTCTTT; cdr3_aa: CASSLSGPNTEAFF
clone_size: few; j_call: TRBJ1-4; d_call: -; v_call: TRBV5-4; cdr3_length: 15; cdr3_nt: TGTGCCAGCAGCTATGCTGGGAGTTCTAATGAAAAACTGTTTTTT; cdr3_aa: CASSYAGSSNEKLFF
clone_size: many; j_call: TRBJ1-1; d_call: -; v_call: TRBV3-1; cdr3_length: 13; cdr3_nt: TGTGCCAGCAGCCTCTCGAAGAACACTGAAGCTTTCTTT; cdr3_aa: CASSLSKNTEAFF
clone_size: -; j_call: TRBJ2-2; d_call: TRBD2; v_call: TRBV2; cdr3_length: 13; cdr3_nt: TGTGCCAGCAGTGCTCTAGCGGCCGGGGAGCTGTTTTTT; cdr3_aa: CASSALAAGELFF
clone_size: many; j_call: TRBJ2-3; d_call: -; v_call: TRBV7-9; cdr3_length: 16; cdr3_nt: TGTGCCAGCAGCTCATATCAGGGCCGGCGAGGAGATACGCAGTATTTT; cdr3_aa: CASSSYQGRRGDTQYF
clone_size: many; j_call: TRBJ1-2; d_call: -; v_call: TRBV19; cdr3_length: 14; cdr3_nt: TGTGCCAGTAGTATGGGGTTACAAAGCTATGGCTACACCTTC; cdr3_aa: CASSMGLQSYGYTF
clone_size: -; j_call: TRBJ1-2; d_call: -; v_call: TRBV6-6; cdr3_length: 14; cdr3_nt: TGTGCCAGCAGTTACCCGTTGAAGGGGCATGGCTACACCTTC; cdr3_aa: CASSYPLKGHGYTF
clone_size: few; j_call: TRBJ1-1; d_call: TRBD1; v_call: TRBV12-5; cdr3_length: 13; cdr3_nt: TGTGCTAGTGCCACATCCGGGACAGCTGAAGCTTTCTTT; cdr3_aa: CASATSGTAEAFF
clone_size: -; j_call: TRBJ2-5; d_call: -; v_call: TRBV4-2; cdr3_length: 17; cdr3_nt: TGTGCCAGCAGCCAAGAGTGGGAGACTCGGAGCGAGGAGACCCAGTACTTC; cdr3_aa: CASSQEWETRSEETQYF
clone_size: -; j_call: TRBJ1-6; d_call: TRBD1; v_call: TRBV30; cdr3_length: 14; cdr3_nt: TGTGCCTGGAGTCAGGGACAGAATAATTCACCCCTCCCCTTT; cdr3_aa: CAWSQGQNNSPLPF
clone_size: many; j_call: TRBJ2-3; d_call: -; v_call: TRBV4-1; cdr3_length: 17; cdr3_nt: TGCGCCAGCAGCCAAGGGCCCGACGGGGGGCCAACAGATACGCAGTATTTT; cdr3_aa: CASSQGPDGGPTDTQYF
clone_size: -; j_call: TRBJ1-2; d_call: -; v_call: TRBV25-1; cdr3_length: 13; cdr3_nt: TGTGCCAGCAGACTGACAGGACGCATTGGCTACACCTTC; cdr3_aa: CASRLTGRIGYTF
clone_size: -; j_call: TRBJ2-5; d_call: -; v_call: TRBV20-1; cdr3_length: 14; cdr3_nt: TGCAGTGCGGGCCGGGACGTAGCGACGGGGACCCAGTACTTC; cdr3_aa: CSAGRDVATGTQYF
clone_size: -; j_call: TRBJ1-5; d_call: -; v_call: TRBV30; cdr3_length: 13; cdr3_nt: TGTGCCTGGAGTGGGGGGGGCGGTCAGCCCCAGCATTTT; cdr3_aa: CAWSGGGGQPQHF
clone_size: -; j_call: TRBJ1-5; d_call: -; v_call: TRBV29-1; cdr3_length: 13; cdr3_nt: TGCAGCGTCGCCCGGGCCCTCAATCAGCCCCAGCATTTT; cdr3_aa: CSVARALNQPQHF
clone_size: -; j_call: TRBJ2-5; d_call: -; v_call: TRBV7-2; cdr3_length: 15; cdr3_nt: TGTGCCAGCAGCTCCGACTCAGGGGTCCAAGAGACCCAGTACTTC; cdr3_aa: CASSSDSGVQETQYF
clone_size: many; j_call: TRBJ1-3; d_call: -; v_call: TRBV4-1; cdr3_length: 15; cdr3_nt: TGCGCCAGCAGCCCAGTCACAGGGATTGGAAACACCATATATTTT; cdr3_aa: CASSPVTGIGNTIYF
clone_size: -; j_call: TRBJ2-1; d_call: -; v_call: TRBV7-8; cdr3_length: 15; cdr3_nt: TGTGCCAGCAGCCCGCCGAGGGTGTCCTACAATGAGCAGTTCTTC; cdr3_aa: CASSPPRVSYNEQFF
clone_size: few; j_call: TRBJ1-5; d_call: TRBD1; v_call: TRBV28; cdr3_length: 15; cdr3_nt: TGTGCCAGCAGTTTATTAGGGGGCGGCAATCAGCCCCAGCATTTT; cdr3_aa: CASSLLGGGNQPQHF
clone_size: -; j_call: TRBJ2-3; d_call: TRBD1; v_call: TRBV11-2; cdr3_length: 14; cdr3_nt: TGTGCCAGCAGCGTCGACAGGGACCCAGATACGCAGTATTTT; cdr3_aa: CASSVDRDPDTQYF
clone_size: few; j_call: TRBJ2-1; d_call: -; v_call: TRBV12-3/TRBV12-4; cdr3_length: 15; cdr3_nt: TGTGCCAGCAGTTTAGGTCAGATGACCAAGCCTGAGCAGTTCTTC; cdr3_aa: CASSLGQMTKPEQFF
clone_size: few; j_call: TRBJ2-1; d_call: TRBD1; v_call: TRBV12-3/TRBV12-4; cdr3_length: 12; cdr3_nt: TGTGCCAGCAGTGTACCGGGACAGGGAAAGTTCTTC; cdr3_aa: CASSVPGQGKFF
clone_size: -; j_call: TRBJ2-3; d_call: TRBD1; v_call: TRBV27; cdr3_length: 17; cdr3_nt: TGTGCCAGCTCACGCCGTGGGGGACAGGTCCCGCCAGATACGCAGTATTTT; cdr3_aa: CASSRRGGQVPPDTQYF
clone_size: -; j_call: TRBJ1-5; d_call: -; v_call: TRBV24-1; cdr3_length: 16; cdr3_nt: TGTGCCACCAGTGATGTGGAATGGCAAGGCAATCAGCCCCAGCATTTT; cdr3_aa: CATSDVEWQGNQPQHF
clone_size: -; j_call: TRBJ1-1; d_call: TRBD1; v_call: TRBV2; cdr3_length: 14; cdr3_nt: TGTGCCAGCAGTGAGGGACAGATGAACACTGAAGCTTTCTTT; cdr3_aa: CASSEGQMNTEAFF
clone_size: -; j_call: TRBJ2-1; d_call: -; v_call: TRBV9; cdr3_length: 12; cdr3_nt: TGTGCCAGCTCCCCTAGTTTCTATGAGCAGTTCTTC; cdr3_aa: CASSPSFYEQFF
clone_size: -; j_call: TRBJ2-5; d_call: -; v_call: TRBV5-5; cdr3_length: 14; cdr3_nt: TGTGCCAGCAGTGTCAGATGGGGGACTGAGACCCAGTACTTC; cdr3_aa: CASSVRWGTETQYF
clone_size: -; j_call: TRBJ2-2; d_call: -; v_call: TRBV24-1; cdr3_length: 14; cdr3_nt: TGTGCCACCAGTGAGGGGACGGACACCGGGGAGCTGTTTTTT; cdr3_aa: CATSEGTDTGELFF
clone_size: -; j_call: TRBJ1-1; d_call: -; v_call: TRBV7-9; cdr3_length: 14; cdr3_nt: TGTGCCAGCAGCTACTGGGGGCAGAACACTGAAGCTTTCTTT; cdr3_aa: CASSYWGQNTEAFF